This T cell receptor beta chain was sequenced in a study of blood T cell repertoires in COVID-19. Study-level information: Acute and convalescent COVID-19 specimens originated in the United States, Italy and Spain.

The CDR3 runs 14 residues. In germline, CDR1 is WNHNN, CDR2 SYGVQD (reference sequence). Germline trimming cut 4 bases from V and 3 bases from J; bases unmatched to any gene: 2. In this sample, this clone turned up once. Method: immunoSEQ multiplex PCR; TCRdb's copy keeps in-frame clones and lacks some. The sample contains 150,000 to 200,000 clones, more than 75% of which appear only once. The V call is TRBV10-1, the J call TRBJ1-2; 10 bases agree with TRBD1. The sequenced material came from peripheral blood. This clonotype was sampled from a man in his sixties with active or convalescent COVID-19. This CDR3 reads CASSAGTGDYGYTF. CDR3 nucleotide sequence: TGCGCCAGCAGTGCCGGGACAGGGGACTATGGCTACACCTTC.